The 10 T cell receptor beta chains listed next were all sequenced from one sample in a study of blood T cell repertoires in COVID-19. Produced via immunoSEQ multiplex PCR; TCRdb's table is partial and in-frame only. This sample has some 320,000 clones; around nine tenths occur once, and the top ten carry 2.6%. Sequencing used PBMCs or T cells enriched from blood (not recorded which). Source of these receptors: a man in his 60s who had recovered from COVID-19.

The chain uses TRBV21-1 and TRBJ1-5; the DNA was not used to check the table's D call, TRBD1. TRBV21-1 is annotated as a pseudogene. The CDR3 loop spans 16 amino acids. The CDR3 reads CASNSTGVYSNQPQHF. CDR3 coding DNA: TGTGCCAGCAACTCTACAGGAGTCTATAGCAATCAGCCCCAGCATTTT.

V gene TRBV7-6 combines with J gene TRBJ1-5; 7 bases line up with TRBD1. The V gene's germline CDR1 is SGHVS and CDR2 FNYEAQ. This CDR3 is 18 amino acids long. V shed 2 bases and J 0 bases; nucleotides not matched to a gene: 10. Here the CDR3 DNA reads TGTGCCAGCAGCTTAAGGCGGCAGGGGGAAACTAGCAATCAGCCCCAGCATTTT. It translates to CASSLRRQGETSNQPQHF.

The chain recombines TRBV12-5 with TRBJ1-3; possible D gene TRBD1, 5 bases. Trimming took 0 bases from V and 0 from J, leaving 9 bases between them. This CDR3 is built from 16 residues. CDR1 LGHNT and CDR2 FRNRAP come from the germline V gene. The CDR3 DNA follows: TGTGCTAGTGGTTTGGTACAGGCCAACTCTGGAAACACCATATATTTT. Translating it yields CASGLVQANSGNTIYF.

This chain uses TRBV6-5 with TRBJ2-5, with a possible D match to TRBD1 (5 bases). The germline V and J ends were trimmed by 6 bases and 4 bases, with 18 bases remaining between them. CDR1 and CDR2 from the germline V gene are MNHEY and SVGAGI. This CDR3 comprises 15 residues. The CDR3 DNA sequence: TGTGCCAGCAGGAGAACTGGACAATCGGGAGAGACCCAGTACTTC. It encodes CASRRTGQSGETQYF.

CDR3 loop: CAWSVPDRGPGEAFF. In nucleotides, the CDR3 is TGTGCCTGGAGTGTACCGGACAGGGGGCCGGGTGAAGCTTTCTTT. The gene calls are TRBV30 and TRBJ1-1; TRBD1 matches 11 bases. The ends lost 0 bases at V and 7 bases at J; junction bases unmatched: 7. Looked up from germline, CDR1 is GTSNPN and CDR2 is SVGIG (reference sequence). This CDR3 comprises 15 residues.

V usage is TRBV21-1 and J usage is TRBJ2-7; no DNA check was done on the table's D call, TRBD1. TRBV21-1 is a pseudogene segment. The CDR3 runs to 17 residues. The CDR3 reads CPWVGRGLPHPSYEQYF. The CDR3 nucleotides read TGTCCTTGGGTAGGCAGGGGGCTACCCCATCCTTCCTACGAGCAGTACTTC.

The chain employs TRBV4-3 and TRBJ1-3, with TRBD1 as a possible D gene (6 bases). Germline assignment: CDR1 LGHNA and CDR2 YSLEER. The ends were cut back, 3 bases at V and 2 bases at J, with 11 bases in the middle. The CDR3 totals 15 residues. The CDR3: CASSQYRATGNTIYF. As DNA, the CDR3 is TGCGCCAGCAGCCAGTACAGGGCGACTGGAAACACCATATATTTT.

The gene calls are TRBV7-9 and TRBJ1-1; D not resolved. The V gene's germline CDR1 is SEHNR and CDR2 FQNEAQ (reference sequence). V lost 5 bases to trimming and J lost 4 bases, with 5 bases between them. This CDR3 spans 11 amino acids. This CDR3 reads CASSRSTEAFF. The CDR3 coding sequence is TGTGCCAGCAGCCGCAGCACTGAAGCTTTCTTT.

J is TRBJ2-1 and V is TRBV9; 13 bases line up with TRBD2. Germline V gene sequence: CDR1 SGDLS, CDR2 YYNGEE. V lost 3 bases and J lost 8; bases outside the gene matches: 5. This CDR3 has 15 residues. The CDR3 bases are TGTGCCAGCAGCGAGACTAGCGGGAGGCATCATGAGCAGTTCTTC. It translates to CASSETSGRHHEQFF.

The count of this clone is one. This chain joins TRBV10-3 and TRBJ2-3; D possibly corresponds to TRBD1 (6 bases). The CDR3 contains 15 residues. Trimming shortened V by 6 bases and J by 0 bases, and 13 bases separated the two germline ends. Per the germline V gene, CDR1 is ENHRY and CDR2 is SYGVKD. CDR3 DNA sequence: TGTGCCATCAGGACAGGTGAAACTAGCACAGATACGCAGTATTTT. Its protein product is CAIRTGETSTDTQYF.